This paragraph reports one T cell receptor beta chain. TCRdb passed the 5' RACE reads through MiXCR, listing each CDR3 protein once. The sample consists of 55,000 to 70,000 distinct CDR3 sequences, 3.5% to 6% of them appearing once. The CDR3 length is 15 residues. Germline V gene lookup returns CDR1 MNHEY and CDR2 SMNVEV (reference sequence). V shed 2 bases and J shed 0 bases, with 10 bases lying between them. These data come from a study of early T cells in non-severe SARS-CoV-2 infection. The source is an adult who was a healthcare worker with PCR-confirmed SARS-CoV-2 infection or an uninfected control (not recorded which). The donor label of this sample is uncertain. This specimen consisted of whole blood, obtained at baseline. The rearrangement links TRBV27 to TRBJ1-1; D ambiguous. DNA of the CDR3: TGTGCCAGCAGTTTAATACCTTTCCTGAACACTGAAGCTTTCTTT. It codes for CASSLIPFLNTEAFF.